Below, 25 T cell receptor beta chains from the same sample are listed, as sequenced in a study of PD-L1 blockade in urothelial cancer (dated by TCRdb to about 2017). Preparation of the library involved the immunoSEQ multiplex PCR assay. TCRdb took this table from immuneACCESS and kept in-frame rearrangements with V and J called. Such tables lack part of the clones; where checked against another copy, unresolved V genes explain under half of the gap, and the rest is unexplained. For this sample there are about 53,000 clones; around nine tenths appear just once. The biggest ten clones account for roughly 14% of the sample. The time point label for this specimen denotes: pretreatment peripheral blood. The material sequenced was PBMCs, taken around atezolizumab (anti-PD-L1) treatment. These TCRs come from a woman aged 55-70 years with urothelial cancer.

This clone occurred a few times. The CDR3 loop is CASSTPGDAEAFF. The CDR3 region has the DNA TGTGCCAGCAGTACCCCAGGGGATGCTGAAGCTTTCTTT. The chain recombines TRBV7-6 with TRBJ1-1; tentatively, D is TRBD1 (6 bases). The germline V and J ends were trimmed by 6 bases and 6 bases, with 14 bases remaining between them. Germline values: CDR1 SGHVS, CDR2 FNYEAQ. This CDR3 has 13 amino acids.

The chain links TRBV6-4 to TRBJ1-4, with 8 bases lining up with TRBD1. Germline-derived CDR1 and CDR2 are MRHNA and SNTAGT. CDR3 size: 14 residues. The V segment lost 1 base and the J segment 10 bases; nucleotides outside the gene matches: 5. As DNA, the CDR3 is TGTGCCAGCAGTGACTTCCAGGGGGCAGGAAAACTGTTTTTT. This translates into CASSDFQGAGKLFF.

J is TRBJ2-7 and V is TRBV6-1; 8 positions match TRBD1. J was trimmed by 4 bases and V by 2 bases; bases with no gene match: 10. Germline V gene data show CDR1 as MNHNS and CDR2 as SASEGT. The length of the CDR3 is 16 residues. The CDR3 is CASSELIWQGAYEQYF. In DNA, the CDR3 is TGTGCCAGCAGTGAATTAATATGGCAGGGGGCTTACGAGCAGTACTTC.

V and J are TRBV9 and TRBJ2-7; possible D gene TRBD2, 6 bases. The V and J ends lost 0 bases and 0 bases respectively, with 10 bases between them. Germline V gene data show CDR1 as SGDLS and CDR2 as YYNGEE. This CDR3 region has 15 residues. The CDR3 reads CASSVGPEGSYEQYF. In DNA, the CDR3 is TGTGCCAGCAGCGTAGGACCGGAGGGCTCCTACGAGCAGTACTTC.

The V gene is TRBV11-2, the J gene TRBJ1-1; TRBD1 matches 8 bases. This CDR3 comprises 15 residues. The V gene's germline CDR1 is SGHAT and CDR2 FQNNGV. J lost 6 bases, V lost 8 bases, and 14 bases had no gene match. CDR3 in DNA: TGTGCCAGCGAGGGTATAGGACAGGGAATATCTGAAGCTTTCTTT. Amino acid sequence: CASEGIGQGISEAFF.

CDR3 in DNA: TGCAGCGTTGAATCGGGGACCCAGTACTTC. Translated, it gives CSVESGTQYF. The chain uses TRBV29-1 and TRBJ2-5, with no clear D. The CDR3 spans 10 residues. Trimming stripped 2 bases from V and 7 bases from J, with 5 bases between. CDR1 and CDR2 from the germline V gene are SQVTM and ANQGSEA.

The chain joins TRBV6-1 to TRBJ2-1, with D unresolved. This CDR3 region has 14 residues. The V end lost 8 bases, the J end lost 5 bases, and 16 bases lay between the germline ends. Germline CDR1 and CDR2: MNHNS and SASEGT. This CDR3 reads CASRRSGPHNEQFF. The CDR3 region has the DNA TGTGCCAGCCGGCGATCTGGGCCCCACAATGAGCAGTTCTTC.

Written as DNA, the CDR3 is TGTGCCAGCAGCTTAGATAGCGGGAGCTTCGATGAGCAGTTCTTC. It is translated as CASSLDSGSFDEQFF. V gene TRBV11-2 combines with J gene TRBJ2-1; 9 positions match TRBD2. The V gene end was trimmed by 0 bases and the J gene end by 8 bases; junction bases not matched to a gene: 5. This CDR3 comprises 15 residues. Germline V lookup: CDR1 SGHAT, CDR2 FQNNGV. Variable domain in full (rest from reference TRBV11-2 and TRBJ2-1): EAGVAQSPRYKIIEKRQSVAFWCNPISGHATLYWYQQILGQGPKLLIQFQNNGVVDDSQLPKDRFSAERLKGVDSTLKIQPAKLEDSAVYLCASSLDSGSFDEQFFGPGTRLTVL.

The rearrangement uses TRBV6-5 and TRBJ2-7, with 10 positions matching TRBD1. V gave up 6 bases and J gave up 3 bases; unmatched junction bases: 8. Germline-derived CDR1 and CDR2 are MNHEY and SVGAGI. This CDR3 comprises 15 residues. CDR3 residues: CASRTRQGALYEQYF. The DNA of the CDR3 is TGTGCCAGCAGAACCAGACAGGGGGCTCTCTACGAGCAGTACTTC.

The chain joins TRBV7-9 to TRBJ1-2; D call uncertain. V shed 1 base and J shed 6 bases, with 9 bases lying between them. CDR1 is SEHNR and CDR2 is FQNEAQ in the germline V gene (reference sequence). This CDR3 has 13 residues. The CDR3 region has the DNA TGTGCCAGCAGCTTAGGCGTCGGGGATGGCTACACCTTC. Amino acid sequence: CASSLGVGDGYTF.

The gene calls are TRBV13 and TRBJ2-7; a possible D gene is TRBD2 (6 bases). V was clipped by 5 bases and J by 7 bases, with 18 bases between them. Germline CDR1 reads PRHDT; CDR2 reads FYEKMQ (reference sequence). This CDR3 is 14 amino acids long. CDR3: CASSLNLAKGEQYF. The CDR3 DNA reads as TGTGCCAGCAGCCTCAATCTAGCGAAAGGGGAGCAGTACTTC.

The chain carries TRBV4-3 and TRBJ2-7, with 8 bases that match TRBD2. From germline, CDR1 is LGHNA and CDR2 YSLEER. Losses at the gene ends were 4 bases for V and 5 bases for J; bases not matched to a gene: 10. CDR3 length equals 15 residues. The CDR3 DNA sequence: TGCGCCAGCAGCCGAGCGGGACTAGGCGGGGACGAGCAGTACTTC. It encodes CASSRAGLGGDEQYF.

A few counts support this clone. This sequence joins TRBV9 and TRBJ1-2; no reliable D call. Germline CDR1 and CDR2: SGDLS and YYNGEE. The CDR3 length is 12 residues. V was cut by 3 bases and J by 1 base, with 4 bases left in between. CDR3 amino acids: CASSEYNYGYTF. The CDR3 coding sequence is TGTGCCAGCAGCGAATATAACTATGGCTACACCTTC.

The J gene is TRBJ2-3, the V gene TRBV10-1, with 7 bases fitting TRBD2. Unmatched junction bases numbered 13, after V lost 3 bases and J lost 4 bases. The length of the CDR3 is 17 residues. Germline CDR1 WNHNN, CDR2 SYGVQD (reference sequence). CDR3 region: CASSDSFRGSGADTQYF. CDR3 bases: TGCGCCAGCAGTGATAGTTTCCGCGGGAGCGGGGCAGATACGCAGTATTTT.

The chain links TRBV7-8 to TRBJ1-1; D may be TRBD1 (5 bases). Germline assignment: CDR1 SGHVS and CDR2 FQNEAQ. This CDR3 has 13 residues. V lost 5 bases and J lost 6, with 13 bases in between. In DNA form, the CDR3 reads TGTGCCAGCAGCCCCCCGGGGGGGGCTGAAGCTTTCTTT. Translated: CASSPPGGAEAFF.

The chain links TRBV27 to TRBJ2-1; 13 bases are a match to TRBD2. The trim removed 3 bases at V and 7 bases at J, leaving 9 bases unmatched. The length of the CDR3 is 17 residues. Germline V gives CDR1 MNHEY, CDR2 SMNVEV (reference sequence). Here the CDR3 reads CASSFGLAGAGGNEQFF. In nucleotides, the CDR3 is TGTGCCAGCAGTTTCGGACTAGCGGGAGCTGGGGGTAATGAGCAGTTCTTC.

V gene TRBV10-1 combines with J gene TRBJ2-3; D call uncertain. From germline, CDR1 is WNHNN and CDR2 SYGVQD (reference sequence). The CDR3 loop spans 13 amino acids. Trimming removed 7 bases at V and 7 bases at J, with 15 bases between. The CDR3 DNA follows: TGCGCCAGCATTGGTTATCGGGTCCATACGCAGTATTTT. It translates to CASIGYRVHTQYF.

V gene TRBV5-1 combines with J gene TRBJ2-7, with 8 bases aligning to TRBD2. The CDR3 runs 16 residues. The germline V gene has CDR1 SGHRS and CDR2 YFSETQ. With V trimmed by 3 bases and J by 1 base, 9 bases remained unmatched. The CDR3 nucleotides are TGCGCCAGCAGCTATAACAGACTAGCGCAATCCTACGAGCAGTACTTC. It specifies CASSYNRLAQSYEQYF.

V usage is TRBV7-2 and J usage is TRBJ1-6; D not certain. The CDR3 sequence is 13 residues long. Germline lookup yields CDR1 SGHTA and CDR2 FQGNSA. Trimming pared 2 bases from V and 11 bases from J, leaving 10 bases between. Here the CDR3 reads CASSLRREPPLHF. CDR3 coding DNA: TGTGCCAGCAGCTTACGGAGGGAACCACCCCTCCACTTT.

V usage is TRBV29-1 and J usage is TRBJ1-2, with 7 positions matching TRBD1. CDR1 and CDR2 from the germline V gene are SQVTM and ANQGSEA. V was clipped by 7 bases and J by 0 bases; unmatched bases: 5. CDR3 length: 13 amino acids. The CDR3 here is CSARTGANYGYTF. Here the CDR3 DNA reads TGCAGCGCACGCACAGGGGCTAACTATGGCTACACCTTC. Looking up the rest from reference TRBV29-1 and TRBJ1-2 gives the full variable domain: SAVISQKPSRDICQRGTSLTIQCQVDSQVTMMFWYRQQPGQSLTLIATANQGSEATYESGFVIDKFPISRPNLTFSTLTVSNMSPEDSSIYLCSARTGANYGYTFGSGTRLTVV.

CDR3 residues: CASSLKGAGETQYF. For the CDR3, the DNA is TGTGCCAGCAGCTTGAAGGGGGCGGGGGAGACCCAGTACTTC. V usage is TRBV5-6 and J usage is TRBJ2-5; possible D gene TRBD1, 7 bases. The CDR3 runs 14 residues. Trimming removed 1 base from V and 5 bases from J, with 12 bases in between. The germline V gene has CDR1 SGHDT and CDR2 YYEEEE.

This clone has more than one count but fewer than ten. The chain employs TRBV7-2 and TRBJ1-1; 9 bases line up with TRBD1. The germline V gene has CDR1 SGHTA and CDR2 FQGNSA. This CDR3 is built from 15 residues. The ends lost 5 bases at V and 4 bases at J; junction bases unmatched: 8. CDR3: CASSDRTGESTEAFF. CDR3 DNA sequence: TGTGCCAGCAGCGATAGGACAGGGGAGAGCACTGAAGCTTTCTTT.

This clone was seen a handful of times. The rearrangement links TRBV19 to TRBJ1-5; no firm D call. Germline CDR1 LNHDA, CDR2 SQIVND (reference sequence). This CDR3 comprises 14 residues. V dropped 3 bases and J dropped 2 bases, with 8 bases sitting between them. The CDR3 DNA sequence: TGTGCCAGTAGTATGTTAGAGGGCAATCAGCCCCAGCATTTT. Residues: CASSMLEGNQPQHF.

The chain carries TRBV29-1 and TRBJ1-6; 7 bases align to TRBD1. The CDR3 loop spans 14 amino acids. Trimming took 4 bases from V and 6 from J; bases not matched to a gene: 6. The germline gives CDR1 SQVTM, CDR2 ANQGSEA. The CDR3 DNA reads TGCAGCGTTGGCTCAGGGGGTGGTAATTCACCCCTCCACTTT. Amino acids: CSVGSGGGNSPLHF.

The CDR3 protein is CALGTSSYEQYF. CDR3 nucleotide sequence: TGTGCCCTCGGGACTAGCTCCTACGAGCAGTACTTC. The chain carries TRBV2 and TRBJ2-7; 8 bases agree with TRBD2. The ends lost 11 bases at V and 0 bases at J; junction bases unmatched: 3. This CDR3 has 12 amino acids. Germline V lookup: CDR1 SNHLY, CDR2 FYNNEI.